This T cell receptor (beta chain) appears in the sequencing data of a study of T cell changes during pregnancy in multiple sclerosis. Generated by immunoSEQ multiplex PCR, the TCRdb table keeps only in-frame clones and is missing some. The profile covers tens of thousands of clones, with around 93% appearing a single time and approximately 0.64% taken by the ten largest. The germline V gene has CDR1 MNHNY and CDR2 SVGAGI (reference sequence). The CDR3 totals 15 residues. V dropped 0 bases and J dropped 5 bases, with 13 bases sitting between them. The material was CD4+ T cells from peripheral blood mononuclear cells, obtained after pregnancy. The sequence was obtained from a female donor with multiple sclerosis, enrolled in a pregnancy study. The chain combines TRBV6-6 with TRBJ1-2; D unresolved. The DNA for the CDR3 is TGTGCCAGCAGTTACTCGTCGGAGAAGGTTTATGGCTACACCTTC. Translating it yields CASSYSSEKVYGYTF.